Each of the 24 T cell receptor beta chains below was sequenced from the same sample in a study of Tregs in tolerant kidney transplant recipients. Sequencing was performed with immunoSEQ multiplex PCR; in TCRdb, only in-frame clones are kept and a portion is missing. The sample yields approximately 8,600 clones, roughly half seen once. Antigens of these TCRs are unknown. Sequencing was performed on CD4+ T cells from blood cultured with allogeneic cells. All receptors come from a human donor in good health.

The V gene is TRBV6-5, the J gene TRBJ2-7, with D possibly TRBD2 on 6 matching bases. From germline, CDR1 is MNHEY and CDR2 SVGAGI. This CDR3 contains 14 residues. The V gene lost 5 bases and the J gene lost 7 bases, with 18 bases spanning the gap. The CDR3: CASSEDPRGREQYF. The CDR3, as DNA: TGTGCCAGCAGTGAAGACCCCCGGGGGAGGGAGCAGTACTTC.

The chain employs TRBV29-1 and TRBJ2-4, with 7 bases matching TRBD1. After removal of 4 bases from V and 6 bases from J, the junction contained 9 bases not matched to a gene. The CDR3 is 14 residues long. In germline, CDR1 is SQVTM, CDR2 ANQGSEA. CDR3 sequence: CSVGAGGRGNIQYF. The CDR3 nucleotides are TGCAGCGTTGGGGCAGGGGGAAGGGGAAACATTCAGTACTTC.

The CDR3 DNA reads as TGTGCCAGCAGCTTCGGGGACAGGGAAAATCAGCCCCAGCATTTT. Amino acid sequence: CASSFGDRENQPQHF. V usage is TRBV5-5 and J usage is TRBJ1-5, with 9 positions matching TRBD1. The CDR3 spans 15 residues. Germline loops: CDR1 SGHKS, CDR2 YYEKEE (reference sequence). The J segment lost 4 bases and the V segment lost 2 bases, leaving 4 bases of the junction unmatched. The whole variable domain, remainder taken from reference TRBV5-5 and TRBJ1-5, is DAGVTQSPTHLIKTRGQQVTLRCSPISGHKSVSWYQQVLGQGPQFIFQYYEKEERGRGNFPDRFSARQFPNYSSELNVNALLLGDSALYLCASSFGDRENQPQHFGDGTRLSIL.

This chain uses TRBV7-2 with TRBJ1-2, with D unclear. Germline CDR1 SGHTA, CDR2 FQGNSA. The CDR3 is made up of 12 amino acids. Trimming stripped 1 base from V and 5 bases from J, with 5 bases between. The CDR3 here is CASSLGQYGYTF. DNA for the CDR3: TGTGCCAGCAGCTTAGGGCAGTATGGCTACACCTTC.

The chain links TRBV19 to TRBJ1-5; D unresolved. This CDR3 contains 12 residues. The germline V and J ends were trimmed by 5 bases and 6 bases, with 8 bases remaining between them. Germline lookup yields CDR1 LNHDA and CDR2 SQIVND (reference sequence). The CDR3 nucleotides read TGTGCCAGTAGTCCTATTGGTCAGCCCCAGCATTTT. Translation: CASSPIGQPQHF.

This chain connects TRBV5-4 to TRBJ1-1; D gene ambiguous. V was pared by 0 bases and J by 0 bases, with 9 bases between. The CDR3 is 15 amino acids. CDR1 SGHNT and CDR2 YYREEE come from the germline V gene (reference sequence). CDR3 sequence (DNA): TGTGCCAGCAGCTTGGTTCCCGGCATGAACACTGAAGCTTTCTTT. This encodes CASSLVPGMNTEAFF.

The sample holds a few counts of this clone. V and J are TRBV27 and TRBJ2-7, with 10 bases aligning to TRBD2. V shed 6 bases, J shed 3 bases, and the junction held 5 bases outside the gene matches. Germline V gives CDR1 MNHEY, CDR2 SMNVEV (reference sequence). The CDR3 is made up of 14 amino acids. The CDR3 protein is CASRPSGSLYEQYF. The CDR3 region has the DNA TGTGCCAGCAGACCTAGCGGGAGTCTCTACGAGCAGTACTTC.

Judged by abundance, this clone is medium-sized. The V gene is TRBV7-9, the J gene TRBJ2-1; D is unresolved. Trimming took off 6 bases at V and 4 bases at J, with 13 bases between the two ends. This CDR3 has 14 amino acids. The germline CDR1 and CDR2 sequences are SEHNR and FQNEAQ (reference sequence). The CDR3 DNA sequence: TGTGCCAGCAGTCCCCGCGCAAGATACAATGAGCAGTTCTTC. Translating gives CASSPRARYNEQFF.

The genes are TRBV7-2 and TRBJ1-1; D is unclear. CDR3 length: 13 amino acids. Germline lookup yields CDR1 SGHTA and CDR2 FQGNSA. Trimming pared 5 bases from V and 5 bases from J, leaving 12 bases between. CDR3 nucleotides: TGTGCCAGCAGCGCCGGACGGTGGACTGAAGCTTTCTTT. Translated: CASSAGRWTEAFF.

The rearrangement links TRBV5-5 to TRBJ2-7; 8 positions agree with TRBD2. Germline values: CDR1 SGHKS, CDR2 YYEKEE (reference sequence). Unmatched junction bases numbered 9, after V lost 0 bases and J lost 4 bases. The CDR3 has 16 amino acids. CDR3 bases: TGTGCCAGCAGCTTGGCCCCGGGAGGGGTTATATACGAGCAGTACTTC. Translating gives CASSLAPGGVIYEQYF.

Sample share makes this clone medium-sized. The chain joins TRBV6-6 to TRBJ1-1, with D perhaps TRBD1 (5 bases). This CDR3 comprises 12 residues. CDR1 is MNHNY and CDR2 is SVGAGI in the germline V gene (reference sequence). V was shortened by 5 bases and J by 10 bases, with 14 bases between the two germline ends. This CDR3 reads CASSPGTVAAFF. CDR3 DNA: TGTGCCAGCAGTCCGGGGACTGTAGCAGCTTTCTTT.

This chain links TRBV9 with TRBJ1-6; 10 bases map to TRBD1. The ends lost 4 bases at V and 7 bases at J; junction bases unmatched: 5. CDR1 and CDR2 from the germline V gene are SGDLS and YYNGEE. There are 15 residues in the CDR3. The CDR3 protein is CASSTGQGGNSPLHF. The DNA for the CDR3 is TGTGCCAGCAGCACCGGACAGGGGGGAAATTCACCCCTCCACTTT.

The chain recombines TRBV18 with TRBJ2-6; D ambiguous. CDR3 length: 15 amino acids. Trimming took 3 bases from V and 0 from J, leaving 6 bases between them. The germline gives CDR1 KGHSH, CDR2 LQKENI. The CDR3, as DNA: TGTGCCAGCTCACCTTCCGTCTCTGGGGCCAACGTCCTGACTTTC. Its translation: CASSPSVSGANVLTF.

This clone was seen many times. The DNA of the CDR3 is TGTGCCAGCAGCTGGCCTCAGCCGGGGGGGCAAGAGACCCAGTACTTC. Translated, it gives CASSWPQPGGQETQYF. The V gene is TRBV7-2, the J gene TRBJ2-5, with 8 bases matching TRBD2. This CDR3 spans 16 amino acids. V trimming: 4 bases; J trimming: 2 bases; junction bases outside the gene matches: 9. CDR1 and CDR2 from the germline V gene are SGHTA and FQGNSA. The variable domain in full, with the rest retrieved from reference TRBV7-2 and TRBJ2-5, is GAGVSQSPSNKVTEKGKDVELRCDPISGHTALYWYRQSLGQGLEFLIYFQGNSAPDKSGLPSDRFSAERTGGSVSTLTIQRTQQEDSAVYLCASSWPQPGGQETQYFGPGTRLLVL.

V and J are TRBV18 and TRBJ1-5; 9 bases are a match to TRBD1. With 3 bases clipped from V and 6 bases from J, the junction kept 6 bases outside the gene matches. The length of the CDR3 is 15 residues. Germline V gives CDR1 KGHSH, CDR2 LQKENI. In nucleotides, the CDR3 is TGTGCCAGCTCACCGGGACAGGGAGGCCCTCAGCCCCAGCATTTT. It encodes CASSPGQGGPQPQHF.

This clone was observed a handful of times. The chain combines TRBV7-8 with TRBJ2-1; TRBD2 might be the D (6 bases). CDR1 SGHVS and CDR2 FQNEAQ come from the germline V gene. The CDR3 totals 13 residues. Deletions cut 5 bases from V and 6 bases from J, with 11 bases between. The CDR3 sequence is CASSQSGGNEQFF. In DNA form, the CDR3 reads TGTGCCAGCAGCCAATCCGGGGGCAATGAGCAGTTCTTC. The variable domain in full, with the rest retrieved from reference TRBV7-8 and TRBJ2-1, is GAGVSQSPRYKVAKRGQDVALRCDPISGHVSLFWYQQALGQGPEFLTYFQNEAQLDKSGLPSDRFFAERPEGSVSTLKIQRTQQEDSAVYLCASSQSGGNEQFFGPGTRLTVL.

The chain combines TRBV6-9 with TRBJ2-7, with TRBD2 matching 7 bases. Unmatched junction bases numbered 11, after V lost 3 bases and J lost 6 bases. This CDR3 is built from 15 residues. Germline V gene sequence: CDR1 MNHGY, CDR2 SVAAGI. CDR3 DNA: TGTGCCAGCAGTTACCGTTTGGGAGCGGGACGCGAGCAGTACTTC. It yields the protein CASSYRLGAGREQYF.

This chain connects TRBV18 to TRBJ2-1, with D perhaps assigned TRBD1 or TRBD2 (5 bases each). Germline CDR1 and CDR2: KGHSH and LQKENI. The CDR3 is made up of 14 amino acids. V was clipped by 2 bases and J by 11 bases, with 16 bases between them. The CDR3 loop reads CASSPEGLRVKQFF. CDR3 bases: TGTGCCAGCTCACCAGAGGGGCTCAGGGTTAAGCAGTTCTTC.

This clone is deemed medium-sized (0.01 to 0.1%). The J gene is TRBJ2-3, the V gene TRBV6-5; D not resolved. The V and J ends lost 6 bases and 1 base respectively, with 2 bases between them. This CDR3 contains 11 residues. CDR1 is MNHEY and CDR2 is SVGAGI in the germline V gene. In DNA, the CDR3 is TGTGCCAGCAGGCGCACAGATACGCAGTATTTT. It translates to CASRRTDTQYF.

The chain employs TRBV6-4 and TRBJ1-2, with 7 positions matching TRBD1. The V gene end was trimmed by 5 bases and the J gene end by 9 bases; junction bases not matched to a gene: 6. This CDR3 is built from 12 residues. Germline CDR1 and CDR2: MRHNA and SNTAGT. The CDR3 region is CASSLSGGSYTF. CDR3 nucleotides: TGTGCCAGCAGTTTATCAGGGGGTAGCTACACCTTC.

Concerning this clone itself: It may be a read error: a sequence one base away is much more abundant. V and J are TRBV27 and TRBJ2-4, with 7 positions matching TRBD1. Per germline, CDR1 MNHEY and CDR2 SMNVEV (reference sequence). The CDR3 is made up of 19 amino acids. V lost 1 base, J lost 5 bases, and 17 bases stayed unmatched. This chain's CDR3 is CASSLLTGQLRPLENIQYF. The CDR3 DNA is TGTGCCAGCAGTTTATTGACGGGACAGCTACGCCCATTGGAAAACATTCAGTACTTC.

The chain combines TRBV7-9 with TRBJ2-7; weak D call: TRBD2 (5 bases). Trimming shortened V by 1 base and J by 8 bases, and 12 bases separated the two germline ends. CDR3 length equals 13 residues. Germline CDR1 SEHNR, CDR2 FQNEAQ (reference sequence). This CDR3 is CASSLESSLKQYF. The DNA of the CDR3 is TGTGCCAGCAGCTTAGAGTCTAGCTTAAAGCAGTACTTC. Full variable domain (rest looked up from reference TRBV7-9 and TRBJ2-7): DTGVSQNPRHKITKRGQNVTFRCDPISEHNRLYWYRQTLGQGPEFLTYFQNEAQLEKSRLLSDRFSAERPKGSFSTLEIQRTEQGDSAMYLCASSLESSLKQYFGPGTRLTVT.

This clone was recorded many times. The V and J genes are TRBV10-3 and TRBJ2-5; TRBD1 aligns across 10 bases. Losses at the gene ends were 3 bases for V and 4 bases for J; bases not matched to a gene: 2. CDR1 and CDR2 from the germline V gene are ENHRY and SYGVKD. This CDR3 has 14 residues. CDR3 in DNA: TGTGCCATCAGTGAAAGGGACAGGGGAGAGACCCAGTACTTC. Translating it yields CAISERDRGETQYF.

This clone was seen a few times. The chain uses TRBV6-5 and TRBJ2-2, with D perhaps given as TRBD1 or TRBD2 (6 bases each). The germline CDR1 and CDR2 sequences are MNHEY and SVGAGI. Trimming shortened V by 3 bases and J by 1 base, and 9 bases separated the two germline ends. This CDR3 region has 15 residues. CDR3 residues: CASSYKGGNTGELFF. As DNA, the CDR3 is TGTGCCAGCAGTTATAAGGGGGGGAACACCGGGGAGCTGTTTTTT.